Listed here are 13 T cell receptor beta chains from one sample, sequenced in a study of chemoradiotherapy in HPV16-positive cancers. TCRdb's table, derived via immunoSEQ multiplex PCR, lists solely in-frame clones and lacks some. Found here are under 3,000 clones, over 75% of them singletons; the top ten hold roughly 9.7%. This specimen was tumor tissue, taken from a patient who underwent chemoradiotherapy. Receptors originate from a human donor with HPV-associated anogenital cancer.

V is TRBV6-6 and J is TRBJ1-2; D is unclear. The CDR3 covers 14 residues. Trimming left V 7 bases short and J 6 bases short, with 18 bases between. In germline, CDR1 is MNHNY, CDR2 SVGAGI (reference sequence). The CDR3 sequence: CASNPINRRNGYTF. The DNA of the CDR3 is TGTGCCAGCAACCCCATAAACAGACGGAATGGCTACACCTTC.

The chain is built from TRBV6-1 and TRBJ1-5; TRBD1 matches at 7 bases. V dropped 11 bases and J dropped 0; count of bases not matched to a gene: 4. Germline CDR1 and CDR2: MNHNS and SASEGT. CDR3 length: 13 residues. The CDR3 DNA reads as TGTGCCGGCGGACAGGTTAGCAATCAGCCCCAGCATTTT. Its translation: CAGGQVSNQPQHF.

The gene calls are TRBV7-2 and TRBJ2-2; no reliable D call. The CDR3 extends over 13 amino acids. Germline V gene lookup returns CDR1 SGHTA and CDR2 FQGNSA. Trimming stripped 5 bases from V and 6 bases from J, with 10 bases between. The CDR3 here is CASSPGASGELFF. CDR3 DNA: TGTGCCAGCAGCCCAGGAGCCTCCGGGGAGCTGTTTTTT.

This chain joins TRBV19 and TRBJ2-1; 10 positions agree with TRBD2. J gave up 3 bases and V 3 bases, and 5 bases lay outside the gene matches. CDR3 length equals 16 residues. Germline CDR1 and CDR2: LNHDA and SQIVND (reference sequence). The CDR3 coding sequence is TGTGCCAGTAGTATCCCCCTAGCGGGAGTCTACAATGAGCAGTTCTTC. Residues: CASSIPLAGVYNEQFF.

The chain combines TRBV4-1 with TRBJ2-6; D may be TRBD1 (6 bases). This CDR3 is 16 amino acids long. The V end lost 0 bases, the J end lost 2 bases, and 8 bases lay between the germline ends. Germline CDR1 and CDR2: MGHRA and YSYEKL. The CDR3 loop is CASSQENRAGANVLTF. Here the CDR3 DNA reads TGCGCCAGCAGCCAAGAGAACAGGGCTGGGGCCAACGTCCTGACTTTC.

V and J are TRBV2 and TRBJ1-2; D is unresolved. From germline, CDR1 is SNHLY and CDR2 FYNNEI. Trimming cost V 0 bases and J 7 bases, with 12 bases left between them. There are 14 residues in the CDR3. CDR3 in DNA: TGTGCCAGCAGTGAAGCCGGAGACTTGAGTGGCTACACCTTC. Its protein product is CASSEAGDLSGYTF.

The sample holds one count of this clone. In DNA, the CDR3 is TGCAGCGCGCGGGACAGGTCCTACAATGAGCAGTTCTTC. Translation gives CSARDRSYNEQFF. This rearrangement joins TRBV29-1 to TRBJ2-1; 8 bases map to TRBD1. The CDR3 contains 13 residues. J was trimmed by 1 base and V by 7 bases; bases with no gene match: 3. CDR1 is SQVTM, CDR2 ANQGSEA, per germline.

The genes are TRBV6-6 and TRBJ1-1, with D perhaps matching TRBD1 (6 bases). Per the germline V gene, CDR1 is MNHNY and CDR2 is SVGAGI (reference sequence). V was shortened by 4 bases and J by 4 bases, with 10 bases between the two germline ends. The CDR3 runs to 13 residues. The CDR3 sequence: CASSLGGATEAFF. CDR3 sequence (DNA): TGTGCCAGCAGTTTGGGGGGGGCCACTGAAGCTTTCTTT.

This clone has only one observation. This chain links TRBV5-6 with TRBJ1-2; D remains unclear. Germline V gene lookup returns CDR1 SGHDT and CDR2 YYEEEE. Trimming took off 7 bases at V and 0 bases at J, with 16 bases between the two ends. The CDR3 runs 15 residues. In DNA, the CDR3 is TGTGCCAGCGAAAAGGGAGGGTTTCCTAACTATGGCTACACCTTC. This codes for CASEKGGFPNYGYTF.

The chain carries TRBV5-1 and TRBJ2-7; D ambiguous. This CDR3 has 13 residues. The V gene's germline CDR1 is SGHRS and CDR2 YFSETQ. V lost 5 bases and J lost 3, with 12 bases in between. The CDR3 DNA sequence: TGCGCCAGCAGTTCCGTTGGGCTCTACGAGCAGTACTTC. Translation: CASSSVGLYEQYF.

This chain uses TRBV4-2 with TRBJ1-6; D may be TRBD1 (6 bases). V dropped 6 bases and J dropped 6 bases, with 9 bases sitting between them. Germline V gene lookup returns CDR1 LGHNA and CDR2 YNFKEQ. The CDR3 has 13 residues. CDR3 bases: TGTGCCAGCAGGCAGGGGAGTAATTCACCCCTCCACTTT. Translating gives CASRQGSNSPLHF.

The V call is TRBV7-2, the J call TRBJ1-3; D remains unclear. This CDR3 is 16 amino acids long. V was clipped by 1 base and J by 0 bases, with 10 bases between them. Germline CDR1 is SGHTA and CDR2 is FQGNSA. The CDR3 region has the DNA TGTGCCAGCAGCTTAGTCTCCCGGACCTCTGGAAACACCATATATTTT. Translated: CASSLVSRTSGNTIYF.

This chain links TRBV6-5 with TRBJ1-4; D ambiguous. This CDR3 is built from 14 residues. The V and J ends lost 0 bases and 8 bases respectively, with 10 bases between them. CDR1 and CDR2 (germline): MNHEY, SVGAGI. The CDR3 DNA is TGTGCCAGCAGTTACTCGCGGGCTCTAGAAAAACTGTTTTTT. Amino acids: CASSYSRALEKLFF.